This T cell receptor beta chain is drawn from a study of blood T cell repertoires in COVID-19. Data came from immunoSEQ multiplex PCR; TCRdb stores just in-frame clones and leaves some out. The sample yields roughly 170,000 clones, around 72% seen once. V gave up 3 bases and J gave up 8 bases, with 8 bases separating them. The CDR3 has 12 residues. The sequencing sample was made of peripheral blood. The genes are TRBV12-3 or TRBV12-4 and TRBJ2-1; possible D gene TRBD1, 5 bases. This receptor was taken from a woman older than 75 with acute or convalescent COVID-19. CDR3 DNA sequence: TGTGCCAGCAGTTTTGGCAGGGATGAGCAGTTCTTC. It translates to CASSFGRDEQFF.